The T cell receptor beta chain under discussion was sequenced for a study of technical replicates of blood from a handful of donors (dated by TCRdb to 2016 to 2017). The method was the immunoSEQ multiplex PCR assay. TCRdb provides this immuneACCESS table in a form limited to in-frame rearrangements. Some clones are lacking; in checked studies, under half of them reflect an unresolved V gene, and why the rest are absent is not known. The sample yields around 63,000 clones; nearly 95% were counted once. More than 4% of the sample is in the top ten clones. In regard to this clone: The clone's antigen remains unknown. No per-base quality is available; no much larger clone lies one base away.

Unmatched junction bases come to 5, with V trimmed by 1 base and J by 0 bases. Per the germline V gene, SGHTA is the CDR1 and FQGTGA is the CDR2. Taken from cysteine to phenylalanine, the CDR3 has 19 residues. Kept here is only the CDR3 DNA, which spans 57 bases and is read in frame from base 1. This clonotype was sampled from a human donor in good health. Some clones in this sample may be carry-over from other donors' samples. Sequenced input: PBMCs. The rearranged segments are TRBV7-3 and TRBJ2-2; TRBD2 fits 13 bases in the junction. The DNA sequence is given as TGTGCCAGCAGCTTAATCCCGGGACTAGCGGGGTCGAACACCGGGGAGCTGTTTTTT. This yields the protein CASSLIPGLAGSNTGELFF.